The sample holds one count of the clone carrying this T cell receptor (beta chain). The CDR3 totals 16 residues. The V gene lost 0 bases and the J gene lost 4 bases, with 13 bases spanning the gap. The germline V gene has CDR1 LGHNA and CDR2 YSLEER. These data are taken from a study of blood T cell repertoires in COVID-19. About the study: The study drew acute and convalescent COVID-19 samples from the United States, Italy and Spain.

The table came from immunoSEQ multiplex PCR; TCRdb's copy has only in-frame clones and leaves some out. The sample has 30,000 to 45,000 clones; 70% to 90% are singletons. The clonotype was recovered from a human donor in a cohort sampled during active COVID-19. This chain uses TRBV4-3 with TRBJ2-1; D possibly corresponds to TRBD2 (5 bases). The material sequenced was peripheral blood. As DNA, the CDR3 is TGCGCCAGCAGCCAAGATGTCGCCGGAGGTTACAATGAGCAGTTCTTC. Translated, it gives CASSQDVAGGYNEQFF.